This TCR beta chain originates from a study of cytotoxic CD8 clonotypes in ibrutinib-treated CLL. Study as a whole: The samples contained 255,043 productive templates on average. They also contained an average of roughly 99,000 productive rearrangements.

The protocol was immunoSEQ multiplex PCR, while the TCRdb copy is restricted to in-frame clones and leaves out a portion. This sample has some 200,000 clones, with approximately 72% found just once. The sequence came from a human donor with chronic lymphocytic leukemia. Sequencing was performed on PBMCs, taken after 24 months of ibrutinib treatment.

CDR3 region: CASSPGLGTGELFF. The CDR3 DNA reads TGTGCCAGCAGCCCGGGTTTGGGCACCGGGGAGCTGTTTTTT. The chain employs TRBV9 and TRBJ2-2; D uncertain. Trimming took 4 bases from V and 4 from J, leaving 11 bases between them. Germline lookup yields CDR1 SGDLS and CDR2 YYNGEE. There are 14 residues in the CDR3. The full variable domain, completed using reference TRBV9 and TRBJ2-2, is DSGVTQTPKHLITATGQRVTLRCSPRSGDLSVYWYQQSLDQGLQFLIQYYNGEERAKGNILERFSAQQFPDLHSELNLSSLELGDSALYFCASSPGLGTGELFFGEGSRLTVL.